The 9 T cell receptor beta chains listed next were all sequenced from one sample in a study of OX40 agonist ivuxolimab in advanced cancers. Libraries were prepared through the immunoSEQ multiplex PCR assay. Entries here come from immuneACCESS through TCRdb and include only in-frame sequences with V and J called. Some clones fail to appear in such tables; in the studies checked, an unresolved V gene covers under half of the shortfall, and the cause of the remainder is unknown. In all, the sample holds some 99,000 clones, and roughly 87% of those were seen once. The leading ten clones occupy 0.5% to 0.55% of the sample. The material was CD4+ or CD8+ T cells sorted from blood, obtained in a trial of the OX40 agonist ivuxolimab. The source is an adult with an advanced solid tumor such as melanoma, head and neck, liver or kidney cancer.

This CDR3 is CASTLGLAGVADTQYF. The DNA of the CDR3 is TGTGCCAGCACCCTGGGCCTAGCGGGGGTGGCAGATACGCAGTATTTT. The rearrangement uses TRBV7-9 and TRBJ2-3, with 10 positions matching TRBD2. This CDR3 spans 16 amino acids. The germline V gene encodes CDR1 SEHNR and CDR2 FQNEAQ (reference sequence). The junction had 11 bases not matched to a gene; V was cut back by 7 bases and J by 4 bases.

The gene calls are TRBV18 and TRBJ2-5, with D tentatively TRBD1 (6 bases). The germline V gene encodes CDR1 KGHSH and CDR2 LQKENI. V lost 8 bases, J lost 5 bases, and 18 bases lay in between. This CDR3 is built from 14 residues. The CDR3 protein is CASVTTQGGETQYF. Written as DNA, the CDR3 is TGTGCCAGCGTCACCACACAGGGCGGGGAGACCCAGTACTTC.

This clone was seen more than once but under ten times. The chain recombines TRBV10-1 with TRBJ1-1; 8 nucleotides align to TRBD1. With 2 bases clipped from V and 3 bases from J, the junction kept 14 bases outside the gene matches. CDR1 is WNHNN and CDR2 is SYGVQD in the germline V gene (reference sequence). This CDR3 contains 18 residues. The CDR3 region has the DNA TGCGCCAGCAGTGAGCCCCGGGACAGGCCTAGGCGGGACACTGAAGCTTTCTTT. This encodes CASSEPRDRPRRDTEAFF.

The rearrangement uses TRBV25-1 and TRBJ1-4; 8 positions agree with TRBD1. J gave up 3 bases and V 7 bases, and 4 bases lay outside the gene matches. The germline CDR1 and CDR2 sequences are MGHDK and SYGVNS. The CDR3 has 14 residues. The DNA for the CDR3 is TGTGCCAGCACAGGACAGGGCGCTAATGAAAAACTGTTTTTT. Protein product: CASTGQGANEKLFF.

The chain employs TRBV6-5 and TRBJ1-1; no definite D call. Germline V gene sequence: CDR1 MNHEY, CDR2 SVGAGI. The CDR3 covers 14 residues. Trimming removed 2 bases from V and 1 base from J, with 8 bases in between. The chain's CDR3 is CASSYLGGNTEAFF. CDR3 DNA sequence: TGTGCCAGCAGTTACCTCGGCGGGAACACTGAAGCTTTCTTT.

The CDR3: CASSPNPGSYEQYF. CDR3 nucleotides: TGCGCCAGCAGCCCTAATCCGGGTTCTTACGAGCAGTACTTC. The chain recombines TRBV4-3 with TRBJ2-7; unclear D gene. V was clipped by 4 bases and J by 4 bases, with 14 bases between them. The CDR3 has 14 residues. Germline lookup yields CDR1 LGHNA and CDR2 YSLEER.

This chain uses TRBV27 with TRBJ2-3; 9 bases align to TRBD1. Germline lookup yields CDR1 MNHEY and CDR2 SMNVEV (reference sequence). CDR3 length: 13 residues. J lost 8 bases, V lost 5 bases, and 5 bases had no gene match. CDR3 in amino acids: CASSIRDRATQYF. CDR3 in DNA: TGTGCCAGCAGTATCCGGGACAGGGCTACGCAGTATTTT.

The genes are TRBV29-1 and TRBJ1-3; D uncertain. Germline V lookup: CDR1 SQVTM, CDR2 ANQGSEA. This CDR3 is built from 12 residues. V lost 7 bases and J 0 bases, leaving 7 bases between the germline ends. In nucleotides, the CDR3 is TGCAGCGCGAGAAACTCTGGAAACACCATATATTTT. This translates into CSARNSGNTIYF.

This chain connects TRBV4-1 to TRBJ2-4, with TRBD1 matching 8 bases. Unmatched junction bases numbered 6, after V lost 4 bases and J lost 7 bases. The CDR3 is made up of 14 amino acids. Germline CDR1 MGHRA, CDR2 YSYEKL. The CDR3: CASSPRQGRNIQYF. The CDR3 DNA reads TGCGCCAGCAGCCCACGACAGGGGAGGAACATTCAGTACTTC.